This TCR beta chain was documented in a study of regulatory T cells in long-lasting Graves disease. iRepertoire HTBI primers and Arm-PCR of CDR3 regions built TCR beta libraries. One entry per CDR3 protein, called by TCRdb with MiXCR from the multiplex PCR reads. The sample includes approximately 540,000 distinct CDR3 sequences, around 12% seen only once; the top ten take 8.9%. Regarding the study as a whole: Persistent Graves' patients showed a TCR diversity that was lower than that of newly diagnosed ones.

Regarding time point: newly diagnosed GD, antithyroid drugs for less than 3 months. RNA from PBMCs was the source of the TCR library. Germline values: CDR1 KGHDR, CDR2 SFDVKD. The V gene lost 3 bases and the J gene lost 4 bases, with 9 bases spanning the gap. CDR3 length: 14 amino acids. This clonotype was recorded a few times. What it recognizes is unknown. This same sample was also part of a study on T cells in Graves' hyperthyroidism and ophthalmopathy. As that study records: Graves' hyperthyroidism showing no ophthalmopathy progression within 18 months was considered stable. RT-PCR in the first round (using the HTBI primer set) targeted the TCR CDR3.

Specimen: peripheral blood mononuclear cells (PBMCs), collected at new diagnosis, from a patient treated with antithyroid drugs. This clonotype was obtained from a woman in her twenties or thirties with Graves disease. V and J are TRBV24-1 and TRBJ1-5; D may be TRBD1 (6 bases). DNA of the CDR3: TGTGCCACCAGTGATCAGGGGAGGAATCAGCCCCAGCATTTT. Residues: CATSDQGRNQPQHF.